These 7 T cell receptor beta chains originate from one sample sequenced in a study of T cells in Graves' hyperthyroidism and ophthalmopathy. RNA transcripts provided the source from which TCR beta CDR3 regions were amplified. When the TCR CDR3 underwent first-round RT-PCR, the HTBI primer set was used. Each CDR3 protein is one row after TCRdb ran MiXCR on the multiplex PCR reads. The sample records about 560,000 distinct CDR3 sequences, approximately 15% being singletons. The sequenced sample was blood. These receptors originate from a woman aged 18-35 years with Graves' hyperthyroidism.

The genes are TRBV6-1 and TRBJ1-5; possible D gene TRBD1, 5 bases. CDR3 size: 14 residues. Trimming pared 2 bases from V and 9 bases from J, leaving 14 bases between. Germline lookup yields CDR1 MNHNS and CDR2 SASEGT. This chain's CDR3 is CASSEMGPPRPQHF. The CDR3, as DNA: TGTGCCAGCAGTGAAATGGGGCCCCCTCGGCCCCAGCATTTT.

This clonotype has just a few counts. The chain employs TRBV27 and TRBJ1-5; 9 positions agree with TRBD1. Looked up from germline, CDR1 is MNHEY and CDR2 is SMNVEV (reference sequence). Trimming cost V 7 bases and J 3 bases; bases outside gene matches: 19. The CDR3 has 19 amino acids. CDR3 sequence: CASTPGGTGTSWDNQPQHF. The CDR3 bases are TGTGCCAGCACACCTGGAGGGACAGGGACGTCTTGGGACAATCAGCCCCAGCATTTT.

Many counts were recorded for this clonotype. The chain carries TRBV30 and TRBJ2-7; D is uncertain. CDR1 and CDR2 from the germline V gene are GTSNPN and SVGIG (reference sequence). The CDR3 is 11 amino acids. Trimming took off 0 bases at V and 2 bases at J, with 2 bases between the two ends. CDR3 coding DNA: TGTGCCTGGAGTGTTACCTACGAGCAGTACTTC. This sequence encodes CAWSVTYEQYF.

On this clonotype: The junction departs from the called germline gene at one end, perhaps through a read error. CDR3 sequence: CVSSLVVETQYF. CDR3 coding DNA: TGTGTCAGCAGCTTGGTGGTGGAGACCCAGTACTTC. V usage is TRBV5-5 and J usage is TRBJ2-5; D gene ambiguous. Looked up from germline, CDR1 is SGHKS and CDR2 is YYEKEE (reference sequence). The CDR3 extends over 12 amino acids.

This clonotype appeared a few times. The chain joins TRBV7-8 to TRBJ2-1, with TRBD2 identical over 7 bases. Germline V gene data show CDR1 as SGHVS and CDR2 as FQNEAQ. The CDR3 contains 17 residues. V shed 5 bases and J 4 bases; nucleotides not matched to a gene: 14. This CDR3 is CASSARGGSSRYNEQFF. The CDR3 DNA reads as TGTGCCAGCAGCGCGCGGGGCGGGAGTTCGCGGTACAATGAGCAGTTCTTC.

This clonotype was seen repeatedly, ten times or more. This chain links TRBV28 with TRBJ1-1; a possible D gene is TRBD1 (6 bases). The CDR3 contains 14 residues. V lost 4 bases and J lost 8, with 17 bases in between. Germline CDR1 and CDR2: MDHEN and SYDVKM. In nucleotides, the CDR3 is TGTGCCAGCAGTTGGTCCGGGGGGGCGGCGGAAGCTTTCTTT. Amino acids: CASSWSGGAAEAFF.

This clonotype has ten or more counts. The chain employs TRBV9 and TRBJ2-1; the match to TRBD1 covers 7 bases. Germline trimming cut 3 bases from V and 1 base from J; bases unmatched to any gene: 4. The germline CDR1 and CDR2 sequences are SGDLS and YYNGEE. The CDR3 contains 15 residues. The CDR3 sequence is CASSETGKSYNEQFF. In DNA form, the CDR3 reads TGTGCCAGCAGCGAGACAGGGAAATCCTACAATGAGCAGTTCTTC. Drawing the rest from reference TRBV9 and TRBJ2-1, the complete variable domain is DSGVTQTPKHLITATGQRVTLRCSPRSGDLSVYWYQQSLDQGLQFLIQYYNGEERAKGNILERFSAQQFPDLHSELNLSSLELGDSALYFCASSETGKSYNEQFFGPGTRLTVL.